Listed below are T cell receptor beta chains from one sample, sequenced in a study of Graves' ophthalmopathy and Graves' hyperthyroidism. Each CDR3 protein is one row after TCRdb ran MiXCR on the multiplex PCR reads. The profile covers 600,000 to 700,000 distinct CDR3 sequences, with roughly 39% appearing a single time and more than 2.5% taken by the ten largest. The source material was peripheral blood. The receptors shown here come from an adult man with Graves' ophthalmopathy. CDR3s include the opening cysteine and the closing phenylalanine or tryptophan. Fields, in order: clone size, J gene, V gene, D gene, CDR3 DNA, CDR3 protein. D genes are given only for firm matches. The size entry is marked missing in some rows and otherwise reads once, few, many or a size class.

many	TRBJ2-7	TRBV7-2	.	TGTGCCAGCAGCCCACGTAGCGTACACGAGCAGTACTTC	CASSPRSVHEQYF
few	TRBJ1-1	TRBV14	.	TGTGCCAGCAGCCCCTTAGGGGACCTCGCACAGGGTACTGAAGCTTTCTTT	CASSPLGDLAQGTEAFF
.	TRBJ1-5	TRBV19	TRBD1	TGTGCCAGTAGTAACTGGACAGGGAACTATGATAATCAGCCCCAGCATTTT	CASSNWTGNYDNQPQHF
few	TRBJ1-3	TRBV30	.	TGTGCCTGGAGTGGGGACTTTGGAAACACCATATATTTT	CAWSGDFGNTIYF
.	TRBJ1-2	TRBV5-1	TRBD1	TGCGCCAGCAGCTTGAGGTGGGTACAGGGGACTTCTGGCTACACCTTC	CASSLRWVQGTSGYTF
few	TRBJ1-1	TRBV6-6	.	TGTGCCAGCAGACGGTGGGAAGGGAACACTGAAGCTTTCTTT	CASRRWEGNTEAFF
.	TRBJ2-7	TRBV20-1	.	TGCAGTGCCCTAGGGGTAATCGCCTACGAGCAGTACTTC	CSALGVIAYEQYF
.	TRBJ1-5	TRBV7-8	.	TGTGCCTGGAGTGCTGGGATGGGGGACAATCAGCCCCAGCATTTT	CAWSAGMGDNQPQHF
.	TRBJ1-1	TRBV12-5	.	TGTGCTAGTGGTTCCGGACAGAACACTGAAGCTTTCTTT	CASGSGQNTEAFF
.	TRBJ1-4	TRBV7-6	TRBD1	TGTGCCAGCAGCTCTACAGGGGGCAGCGAAAAACTGTTTTTT	CASSSTGGSEKLFF
many	TRBJ2-5	TRBV7-8	.	TGTGCCAGCAGCTTAGGGCCGGATGGGGCCCAGTACTTC	CASSLGPDGAQYF
.	TRBJ2-2	TRBV2	TRBD1	TGTGCCAGCAGTGTCCAGGGGGACACCGGGGAGCTGTTTTTT	CASSVQGDTGELFF
.	TRBJ2-1	TRBV7-9	.	TGTGCCAGCAGCCCAGACGGATTACATGAGCAGTTCTTC	CASSPDGLHEQFF
.	TRBJ2-7	TRBV10-3	TRBD2	TGTGCCATCAGGGGACTAGCGGGGATGTACGAGCAGTACTTC	CAIRGLAGMYEQYF
.	TRBJ1-3	TRBV7-2	TRBD1	TGTGCCAGCAGCACTCCGGGACAGAGCTCTGGAAGCACCATATATTTT	CASSTPGQSSGSTIYF
many	TRBJ2-2	TRBV2	TRBD2	TGTGCCAGCAGGAAGGGACTAGCGGGAGCGGTCGGGGAGCTGTTTTTT	CASRKGLAGAVGELFF
many	TRBJ2-7	TRBV20-1	.	TGCAGTGCTAGGGGGGAGTCCTACGAGCAGTACTTC	CSARGESYEQYF
many	TRBJ1-2	TRBV5-1	.	TGCGCCAGCAGCTTAGGAACCTCGCGAGGTGGCTACACCTTC	CASSLGTSRGGYTF
.	TRBJ1-1	TRBV25-1	.	TGTGCCAGCAGTGCTAGACCATGGGGGACTGAAGCTTTCTTT	CASSARPWGTEAFF
many	TRBJ2-7	TRBV12-3/TRBV12-4	.	TGTGCCAGCAGTTTATGGGGGAGCTCCTACGAGCAGTACTTC	CASSLWGSSYEQYF
many	TRBJ1-5	TRBV7-9	TRBD1	TGTGCCAGCAGCACTGACAGGGGGCGCATTCAGCCCCAGCATTTT	CASSTDRGRIQPQHF
.	TRBJ2-5	TRBV24-1	TRBD1	TGTGCCACCAGTGCCCCGGGACAGGGGAAAGAGACCCAGTACTTC	CATSAPGQGKETQYF
.	TRBJ1-3	TRBV2	.	TGTGCCAGCAGTGCTGGTTGGAGTAACTATGGCTACACCATATATTTT	CASSAGWSNYGYTIYF